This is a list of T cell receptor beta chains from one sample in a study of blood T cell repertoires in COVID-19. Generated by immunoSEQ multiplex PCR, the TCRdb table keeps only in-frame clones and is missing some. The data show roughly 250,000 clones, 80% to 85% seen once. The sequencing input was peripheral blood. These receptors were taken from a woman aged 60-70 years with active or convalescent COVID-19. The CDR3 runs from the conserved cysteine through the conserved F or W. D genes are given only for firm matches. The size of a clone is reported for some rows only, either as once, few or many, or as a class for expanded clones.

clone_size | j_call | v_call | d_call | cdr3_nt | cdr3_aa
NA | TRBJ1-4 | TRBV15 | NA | TGTGCCACCAGCTTCAGGGTTAATGAAAAACTGTTTTTT | CATSFRVNEKLFF
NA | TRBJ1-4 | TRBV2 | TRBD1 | TGTGCCAGCAGTGAACGTACAGGGGGAGAAAAACTGTTTTTT | CASSERTGGEKLFF
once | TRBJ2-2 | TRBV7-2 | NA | TGTGCCAGCAGCCGCCTAGGGGCAAGGAACACCGGGGAGCTGTTTTTT | CASSRLGARNTGELFF
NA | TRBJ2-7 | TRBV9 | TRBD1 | TGTGCCAGCAGCCCCGGGACAGGGGCCTACGAGCAGTACTTC | CASSPGTGAYEQYF
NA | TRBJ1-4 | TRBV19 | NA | TGTGCCAGTAGTATCGGCCGGGGGGAAAAACTGTTTTTT | CASSIGRGEKLFF
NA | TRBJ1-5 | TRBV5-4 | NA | TGTGCCAGCAGCTGGGACGGGGGGGGAGCCCAGCATTTT | CASSWDGGGAQHF
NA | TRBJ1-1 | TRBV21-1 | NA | TGTGCCAGCAGCATAGTTTGCGAAGGGGGTCCCCGTGTTGACACTGAAGCTTTCTTT | CASSIVCEGGPRVDTEAFF
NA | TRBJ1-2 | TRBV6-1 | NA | TGTGCCAGCAGTGGCCGGGGGGTCGTAGGGCCCACCTATGGCTACACCTTC | CASSGRGVVGPTYGYTF
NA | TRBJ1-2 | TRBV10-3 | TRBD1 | TGTGCCGGGGGGGACAGGGAAAGTCGGGGCTACACCTTC | CAGGDRESRGYTF
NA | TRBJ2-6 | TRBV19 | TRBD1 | TGTGCCAGCGGACAGGATGCCTCTGGGGCCAACGTCCTGACTTTC | CASGQDASGANVLTF
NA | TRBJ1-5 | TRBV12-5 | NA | TGTGCTAGTGGTTTGTCGGGGAATGGAGGTCAGCCCCAGCATTTT | CASGLSGNGGQPQHF
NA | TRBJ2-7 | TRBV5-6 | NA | TGTGCCAGCAGCTTGCGCGGGGCGGGCTACGAGCAGTACTTC | CASSLRGAGYEQYF
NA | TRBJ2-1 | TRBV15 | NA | TGTGCCACCAGCGGCGGAGGGTCCGTATACAATGAGCAGTTCTTC | CATSGGGSVYNEQFF
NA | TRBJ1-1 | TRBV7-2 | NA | TGTGCCAGCAACCCGGTGAACACTGAAGCTTTCTTT | CASNPVNTEAFF
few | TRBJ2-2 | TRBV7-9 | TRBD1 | TGTGCCAGCAGCTTGGGACAGGGCACCGGGGAGCTGTTTTTT | CASSLGQGTGELFF
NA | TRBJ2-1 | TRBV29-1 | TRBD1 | TGCAGCGTTGATGGTGTCCGGGACAGAATATCCTACAATGAGCAGTTCTTC | CSVDGVRDRISYNEQFF
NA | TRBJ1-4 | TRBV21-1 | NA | TGTGCCAGCAGCTTTCCCCGGGGGGACAGGGAAGAGGAAAAACTGTTTTTT | CASSFPRGDREEEKLFF
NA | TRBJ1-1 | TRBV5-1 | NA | TGCGCCAGCAGCTTTACAGCGGGGAACACTGAAGCTTTCTTT | CASSFTAGNTEAFF
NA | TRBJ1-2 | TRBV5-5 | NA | TGTGCCAGCAGCTTAGAGGTTTCCTATGGCTACACCTTC | CASSLEVSYGYTF
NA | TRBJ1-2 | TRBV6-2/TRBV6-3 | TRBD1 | TGTGCCAGCAGTGGACAGGGAAACTATGGCTACACCTTC | CASSGQGNYGYTF
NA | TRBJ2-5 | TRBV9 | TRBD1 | TGTGCCAGCAGCGCCAGTAGTCCCCGGGACAGCTTGGAGACCCAGTACTTC | CASSASSPRDSLETQYF
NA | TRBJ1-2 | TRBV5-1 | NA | TGCGCCAGCAGCTTAAGAGGACAGCCTGCGGAGGGCTACACCTTC | CASSLRGQPAEGYTF
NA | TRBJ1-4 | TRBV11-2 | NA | TGTGCCAGCAGCTTAAGTCGGGGGTTGGCTAGTGAAAAACTGTTTTTT | CASSLSRGLASEKLFF